This entry is about one TCR beta chain. These data are taken from a study of blood T cell repertoires in COVID-19. Produced via immunoSEQ multiplex PCR; TCRdb's table is partial and in-frame only. The data show around 230,000 clones, with around nine tenths seen just once and 3% to 4% held by the top ten. Participants reported their clinical history, and cohort assignment relied on those reports. Germline-derived CDR1 and CDR2 are SGHVS and FNYEAQ. V dropped 1 base and J dropped 0 bases, with 9 bases sitting between them. This CDR3 region has 15 residues. The source material was PBMCs or T cells enriched from blood (not recorded which). This clonotype was sampled from a woman aged 25-40 years with acute COVID-19. V and J are TRBV7-6 and TRBJ1-1; the D is unclear. In DNA, the CDR3 is TGTGCCAGCAGCTTAGGCGGGATCATGAACACTGAAGCTTTCTTT. Amino acid sequence: CASSLGGIMNTEAFF.